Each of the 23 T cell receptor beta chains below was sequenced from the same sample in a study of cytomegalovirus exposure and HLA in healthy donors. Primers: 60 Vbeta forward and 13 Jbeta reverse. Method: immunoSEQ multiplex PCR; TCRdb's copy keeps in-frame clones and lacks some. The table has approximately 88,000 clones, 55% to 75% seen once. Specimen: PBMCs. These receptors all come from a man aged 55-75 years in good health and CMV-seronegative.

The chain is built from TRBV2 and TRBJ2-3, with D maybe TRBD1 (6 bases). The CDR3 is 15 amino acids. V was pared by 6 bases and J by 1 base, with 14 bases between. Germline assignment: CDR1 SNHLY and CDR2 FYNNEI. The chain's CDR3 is CASRTGSLGTDTQYF. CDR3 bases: TGTGCCAGCAGGACAGGTTCGTTGGGCACAGATACGCAGTATTTT.

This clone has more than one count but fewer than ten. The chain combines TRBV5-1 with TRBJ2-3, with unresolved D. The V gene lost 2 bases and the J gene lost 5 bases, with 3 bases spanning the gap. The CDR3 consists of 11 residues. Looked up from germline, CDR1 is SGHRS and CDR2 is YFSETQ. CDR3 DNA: TGCGCCAGCAGCTTCCTAGATACGCAGTATTTT. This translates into CASSFLDTQYF. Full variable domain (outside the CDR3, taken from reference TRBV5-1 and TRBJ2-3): KAGVTQTPRYLIKTRGQQVTLSCSPISGHRSVSWYQQTPGQGLQFLFEYFSETQRNKGNFPGRFSGRQFSNSRSEMNVSTLELGDSALYLCASSFLDTQYFGPGTRLTVL.

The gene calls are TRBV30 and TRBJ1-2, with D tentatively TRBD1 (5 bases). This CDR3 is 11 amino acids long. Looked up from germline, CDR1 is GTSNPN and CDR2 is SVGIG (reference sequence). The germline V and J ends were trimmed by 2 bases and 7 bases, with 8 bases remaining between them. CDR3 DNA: TGTGCCTGGAGTTCCAGGGTTGGCTACACCTTC. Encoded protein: CAWSSRVGYTF.

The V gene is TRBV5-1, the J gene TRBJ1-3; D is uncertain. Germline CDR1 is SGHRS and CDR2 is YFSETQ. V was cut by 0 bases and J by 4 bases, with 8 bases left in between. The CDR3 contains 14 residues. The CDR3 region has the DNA TGCGCCAGCAGCTTGGGGAGATTCGGAAACACCATATATTTT. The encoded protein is CASSLGRFGNTIYF.

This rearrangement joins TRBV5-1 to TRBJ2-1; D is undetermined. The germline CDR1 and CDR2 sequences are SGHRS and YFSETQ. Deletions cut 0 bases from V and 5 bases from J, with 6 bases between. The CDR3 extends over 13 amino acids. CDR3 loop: CASSLALNNEQFF. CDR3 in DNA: TGCGCCAGCAGCTTGGCCCTTAACAATGAGCAGTTCTTC.

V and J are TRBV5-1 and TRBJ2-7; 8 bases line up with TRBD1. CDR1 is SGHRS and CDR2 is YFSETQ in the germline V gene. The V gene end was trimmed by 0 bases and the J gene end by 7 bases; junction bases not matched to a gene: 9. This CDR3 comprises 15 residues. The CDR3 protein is CASSLAGQGAGEQYF. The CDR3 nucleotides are TGCGCCAGCAGCTTGGCCGGGCAGGGGGCTGGTGAGCAGTACTTC.

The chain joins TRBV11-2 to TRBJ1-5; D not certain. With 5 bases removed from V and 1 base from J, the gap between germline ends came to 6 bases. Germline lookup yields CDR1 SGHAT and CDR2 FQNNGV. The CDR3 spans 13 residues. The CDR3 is CASSPLSNQPQHF. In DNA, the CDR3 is TGTGCCAGCAGCCCCCTAAGCAATCAGCCCCAGCATTTT.

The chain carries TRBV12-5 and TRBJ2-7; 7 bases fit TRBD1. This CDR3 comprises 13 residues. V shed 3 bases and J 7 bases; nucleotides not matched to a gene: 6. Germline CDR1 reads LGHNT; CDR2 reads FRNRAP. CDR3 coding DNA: TGTGCTAGTGGTTTAGGCAGGGGGTATGAGCAGTACTTC. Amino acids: CASGLGRGYEQYF.

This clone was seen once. CDR3 nucleotide sequence: TGCGCCAGCAGTGGACAGATCCAAGAGACCCAGTACTTC. It yields the protein CASSGQIQETQYF. This chain uses TRBV10-1 with TRBJ2-5, with a tentative D call TRBD1 (5 bases). The length of the CDR3 is 13 residues. In germline, CDR1 is WNHNN, CDR2 SYGVQD (reference sequence). Trimming took 4 bases from V and 1 from J, leaving 7 bases between them.

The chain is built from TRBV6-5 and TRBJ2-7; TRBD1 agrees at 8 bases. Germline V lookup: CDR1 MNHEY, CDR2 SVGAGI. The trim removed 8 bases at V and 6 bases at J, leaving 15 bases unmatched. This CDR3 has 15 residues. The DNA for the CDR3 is TGTGCCAGCCAGGGGGCCCGGGGAGGTTCTGGCGAGCAGTACTTC. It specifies CASQGARGGSGEQYF.

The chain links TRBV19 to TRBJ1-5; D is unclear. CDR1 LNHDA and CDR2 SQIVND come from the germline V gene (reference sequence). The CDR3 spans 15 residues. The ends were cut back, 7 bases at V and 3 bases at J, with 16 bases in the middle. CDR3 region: CASTLVGVDNQPQHF. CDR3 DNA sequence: TGTGCCAGTACCCTAGTCGGGGTTGACAATCAGCCCCAGCATTTT.

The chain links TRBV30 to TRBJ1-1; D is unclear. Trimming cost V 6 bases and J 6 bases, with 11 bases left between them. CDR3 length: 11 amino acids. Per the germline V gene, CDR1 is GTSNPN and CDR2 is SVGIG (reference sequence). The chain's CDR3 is CACTREAEAFF. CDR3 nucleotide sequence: TGTGCCTGTACGCGGGAGGCTGAAGCTTTCTTT.

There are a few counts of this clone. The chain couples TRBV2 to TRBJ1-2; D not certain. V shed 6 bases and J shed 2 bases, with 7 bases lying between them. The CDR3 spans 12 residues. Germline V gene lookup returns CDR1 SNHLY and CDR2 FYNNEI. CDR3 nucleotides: TGTGCCAGCAGAGTAGTAAACTATGGCTACACCTTC. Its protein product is CASRVVNYGYTF.

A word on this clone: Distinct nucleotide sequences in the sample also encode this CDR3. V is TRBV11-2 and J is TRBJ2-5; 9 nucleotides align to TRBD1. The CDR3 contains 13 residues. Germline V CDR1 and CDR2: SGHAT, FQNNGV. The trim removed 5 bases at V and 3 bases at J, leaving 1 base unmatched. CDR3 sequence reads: CASSRDREETQYF. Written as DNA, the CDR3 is TGTGCCAGCAGCCGGGACAGGGAAGAGACCCAGTACTTC.

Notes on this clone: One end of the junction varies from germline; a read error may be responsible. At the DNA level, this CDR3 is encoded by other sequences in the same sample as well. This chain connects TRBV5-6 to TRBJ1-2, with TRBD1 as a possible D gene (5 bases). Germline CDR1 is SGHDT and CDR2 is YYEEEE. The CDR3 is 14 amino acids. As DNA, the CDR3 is TGTGCCAGCAGTTTGGGGCTCAGTAACTATGGCTACACCTTC. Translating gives CASSLGLSNYGYTF.

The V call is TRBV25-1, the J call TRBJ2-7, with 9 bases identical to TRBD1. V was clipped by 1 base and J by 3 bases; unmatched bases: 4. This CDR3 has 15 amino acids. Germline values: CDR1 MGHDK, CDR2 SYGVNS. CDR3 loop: CASSEFGQGRYEQYF. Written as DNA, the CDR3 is TGTGCCAGCAGTGAATTTGGACAGGGGCGCTACGAGCAGTACTTC.

In DNA, the CDR3 is TGTGCCAGTAGTATCTATCCTAGCTCTAAGGATGAGCAGTTCTTC. It translates to CASSIYPSSKDEQFF. The chain has TRBV19 and TRBJ2-1, with D possibly matching TRBD2 (5 bases). Trimming cost V 3 bases and J 8 bases, with 17 bases left between them. The CDR3 is 15 residues long. Germline V gene lookup returns CDR1 LNHDA and CDR2 SQIVND (reference sequence).

CDR3 bases: TGTGCCAGCAGCCAAGATGGCTATGAAAAACTGTTTTTT. Encoded protein: CASSQDGYEKLFF. The chain recombines TRBV4-2 with TRBJ1-4; D remains unclear. Germline CDR1 reads LGHNA; CDR2 reads YNFKEQ. The CDR3 extends over 13 amino acids. V dropped 0 bases and J dropped 6 bases, with 5 bases sitting between them.

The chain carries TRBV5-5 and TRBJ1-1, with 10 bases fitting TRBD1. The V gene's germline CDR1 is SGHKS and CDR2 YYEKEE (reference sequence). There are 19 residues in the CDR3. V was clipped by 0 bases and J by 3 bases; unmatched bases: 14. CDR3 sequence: CASSLARTGGNWRDTEAFF. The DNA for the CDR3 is TGTGCCAGCAGCTTGGCCAGGACAGGGGGTAATTGGCGGGACACTGAAGCTTTCTTT.

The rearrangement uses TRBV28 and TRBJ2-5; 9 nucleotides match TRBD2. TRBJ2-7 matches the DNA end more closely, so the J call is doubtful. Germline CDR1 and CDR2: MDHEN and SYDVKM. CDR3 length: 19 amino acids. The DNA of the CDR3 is TGTGCCAGCAGTTTATTCCCACCGCGGGGGGGGTTCCGCTCCTACGAGCAGTACTTC. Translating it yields CASSLFPPRGGFRSYEQYF.

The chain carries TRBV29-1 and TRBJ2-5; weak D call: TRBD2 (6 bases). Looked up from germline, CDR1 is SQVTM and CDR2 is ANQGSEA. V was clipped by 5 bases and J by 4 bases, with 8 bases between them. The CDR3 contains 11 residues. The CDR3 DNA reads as TGCAGCGTTAAGGGAGGAGAGACCCAGTACTTC. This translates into CSVKGGETQYF.

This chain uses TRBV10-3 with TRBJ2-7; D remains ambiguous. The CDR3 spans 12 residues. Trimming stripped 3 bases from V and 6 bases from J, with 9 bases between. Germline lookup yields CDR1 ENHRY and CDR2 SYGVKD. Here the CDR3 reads CAISDTVPEQYF. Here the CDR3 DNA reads TGTGCCATCAGTGATACAGTACCCGAGCAGTACTTC.

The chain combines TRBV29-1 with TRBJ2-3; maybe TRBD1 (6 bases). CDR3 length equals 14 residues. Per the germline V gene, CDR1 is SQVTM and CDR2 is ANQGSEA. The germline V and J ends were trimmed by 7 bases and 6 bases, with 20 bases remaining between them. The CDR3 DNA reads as TGCAGCGCTGATAACAACCTGGGGGCTGATACGCAGTATTTT. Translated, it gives CSADNNLGADTQYF.